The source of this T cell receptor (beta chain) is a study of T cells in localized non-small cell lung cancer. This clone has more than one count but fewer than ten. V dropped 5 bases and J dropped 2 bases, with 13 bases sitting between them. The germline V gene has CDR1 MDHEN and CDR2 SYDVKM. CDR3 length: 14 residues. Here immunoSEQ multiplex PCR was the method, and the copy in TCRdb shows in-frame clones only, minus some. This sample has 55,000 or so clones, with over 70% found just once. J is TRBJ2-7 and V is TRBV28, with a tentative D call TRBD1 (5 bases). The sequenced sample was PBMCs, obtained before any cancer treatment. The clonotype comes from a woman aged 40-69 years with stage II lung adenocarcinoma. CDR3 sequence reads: CASSPSTDPYEQYF. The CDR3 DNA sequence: TGTGCCAGCAGTCCGTCGACAGACCCCTACGAGCAGTACTTC.